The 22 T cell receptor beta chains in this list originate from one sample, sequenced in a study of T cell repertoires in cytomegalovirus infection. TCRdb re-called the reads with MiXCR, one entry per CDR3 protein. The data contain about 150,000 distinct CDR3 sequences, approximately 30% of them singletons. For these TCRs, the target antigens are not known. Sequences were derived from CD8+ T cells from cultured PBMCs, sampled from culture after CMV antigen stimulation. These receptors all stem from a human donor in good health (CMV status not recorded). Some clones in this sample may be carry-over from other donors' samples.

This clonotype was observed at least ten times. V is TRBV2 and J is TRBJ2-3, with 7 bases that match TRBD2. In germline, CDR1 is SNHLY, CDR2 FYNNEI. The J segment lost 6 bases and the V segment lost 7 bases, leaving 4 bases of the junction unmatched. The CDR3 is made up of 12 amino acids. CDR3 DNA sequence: TGTGCCAGCAAACTGGGGGGGGATACGCAGTATTTT. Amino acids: CASKLGGDTQYF.

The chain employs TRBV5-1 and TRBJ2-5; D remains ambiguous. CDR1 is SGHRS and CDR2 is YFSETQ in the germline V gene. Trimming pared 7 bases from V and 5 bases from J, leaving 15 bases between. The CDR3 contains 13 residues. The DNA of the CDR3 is TGCGCCAGCGAGGACCCGGCGGACGAGACCCAGTACTTC. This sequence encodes CASEDPADETQYF.

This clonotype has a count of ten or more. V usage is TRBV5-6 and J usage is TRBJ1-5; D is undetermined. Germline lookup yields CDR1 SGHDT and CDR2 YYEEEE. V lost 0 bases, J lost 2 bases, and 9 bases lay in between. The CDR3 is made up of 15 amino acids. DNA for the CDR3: TGTGCCAGCAGCTTGGCAGCAGTGGGCAATCAGCCCCAGCATTTT. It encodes CASSLAAVGNQPQHF. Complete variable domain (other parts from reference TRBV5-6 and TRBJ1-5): DAGVTQSPTHLIKTRGQQVTLRCSPKSGHDTVSWYQQALGQGPQFIFQYYEEEERQRGNFPDRFSGHQFPNYSSELNVNALLLGDSALYLCASSLAAVGNQPQHFGDGTRLSIL.

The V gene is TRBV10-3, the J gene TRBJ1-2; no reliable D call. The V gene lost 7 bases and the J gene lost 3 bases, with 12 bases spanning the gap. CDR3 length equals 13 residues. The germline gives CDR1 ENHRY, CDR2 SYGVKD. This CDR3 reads CAIKGRLDYGYTF. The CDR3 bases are TGTGCCATCAAGGGTCGGCTCGACTATGGCTACACCTTC.

CDR3 nucleotide sequence: TGTGCCAGCAGTCTAACAGGGGGACCCAACATGAACACTGAAGCTTTCTTT. Translating it yields CASSLTGGPNMNTEAFF. The J gene is TRBJ1-1, the V gene TRBV6-8, with 8 bases fitting TRBD1. J was trimmed by 0 bases and V by 5 bases; bases with no gene match: 11. In germline, CDR1 is MNHGY, CDR2 SAAAGT. This CDR3 is 17 amino acids long.

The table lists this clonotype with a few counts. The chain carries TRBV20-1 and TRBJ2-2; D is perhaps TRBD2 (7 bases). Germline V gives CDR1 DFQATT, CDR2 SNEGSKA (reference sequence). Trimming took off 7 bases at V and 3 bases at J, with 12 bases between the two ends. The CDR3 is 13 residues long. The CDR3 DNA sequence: TGCAGTGGGACAGCGGGGTACACCGGGGAGCTGTTTTTT. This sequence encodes CSGTAGYTGELFF.

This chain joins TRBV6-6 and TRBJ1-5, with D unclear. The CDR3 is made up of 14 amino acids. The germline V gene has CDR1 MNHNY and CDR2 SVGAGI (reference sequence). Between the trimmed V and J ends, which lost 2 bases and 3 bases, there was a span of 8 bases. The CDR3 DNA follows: TGTGCCAGCAGTTACGTTGGATCCAATCAGCCCCAGCATTTT. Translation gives CASSYVGSNQPQHF.

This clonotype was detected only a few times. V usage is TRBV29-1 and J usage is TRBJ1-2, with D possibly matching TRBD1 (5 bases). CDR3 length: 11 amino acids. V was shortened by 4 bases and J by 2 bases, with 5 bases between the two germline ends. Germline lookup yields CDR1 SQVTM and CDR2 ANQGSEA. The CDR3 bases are TGCAGCGTTGGACAGAACTATGGCTACACCTTC. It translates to CSVGQNYGYTF. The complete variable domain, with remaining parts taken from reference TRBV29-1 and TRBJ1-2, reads SAVISQKPSRDICQRGTSLTIQCQVDSQVTMMFWYRQQPGQSLTLIATANQGSEATYESGFVIDKFPISRPNLTFSTLTVSNMSPEDSSIYLCSVGQNYGYTFGSGTRLTVV.

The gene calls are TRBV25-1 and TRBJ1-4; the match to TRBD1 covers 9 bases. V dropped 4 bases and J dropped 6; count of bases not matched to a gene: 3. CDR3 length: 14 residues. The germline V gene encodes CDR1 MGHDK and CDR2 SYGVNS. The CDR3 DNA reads TGTGCCAGCAGTGCGGGACAGGGTTATGAAAAACTGTTTTTT. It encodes CASSAGQGYEKLFF. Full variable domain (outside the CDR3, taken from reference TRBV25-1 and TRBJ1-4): EADIYQTPRYLVIGTGKKITLECSQTMGHDKMYWYQQDPGMELHLIHYSYGVNSTEKGDLSSESTVSRIRTEHFPLTLESARPSHTSQYLCASSAGQGYEKLFFGSGTQLSVL.

CDR3 sequence (DNA): TGTGCCAGCCTACACACCGGGGAGCTGTTTTTT. Protein product: CASLHTGELFF. The chain has TRBV2 and TRBJ2-2; D is undetermined. CDR1 is SNHLY and CDR2 is FYNNEI in the germline V gene. The CDR3 extends over 11 amino acids. V was trimmed by 8 bases and J by 3 bases, leaving 4 bases between them.

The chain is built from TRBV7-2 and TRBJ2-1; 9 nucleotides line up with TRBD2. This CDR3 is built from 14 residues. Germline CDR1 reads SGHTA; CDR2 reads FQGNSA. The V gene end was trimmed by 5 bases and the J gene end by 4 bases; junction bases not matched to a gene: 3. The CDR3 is CASSTAGGYNEQFF. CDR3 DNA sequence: TGTGCCAGCAGCACCGCGGGGGGGTACAATGAGCAGTTCTTC.

CDR3 sequence reads: CASSINPGLALDEQFF. The DNA of the CDR3 is TGTGCCAGTAGTATAAACCCGGGACTAGCCCTCGATGAGCAGTTCTTC. The chain joins TRBV19 to TRBJ2-1; 9 nucleotides match TRBD2. The CDR3 totals 16 residues. The germline gives CDR1 LNHDA, CDR2 SQIVND (reference sequence). The V and J ends lost 2 bases and 8 bases, in that order; junction bases with no gene match: 10.

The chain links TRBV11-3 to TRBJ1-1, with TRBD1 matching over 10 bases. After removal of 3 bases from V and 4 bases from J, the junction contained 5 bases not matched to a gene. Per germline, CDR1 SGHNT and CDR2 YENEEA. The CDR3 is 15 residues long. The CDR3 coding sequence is TGTGCCAGCAGCTTTGGGACAGGGGTCGGCACTGAAGCTTTCTTT. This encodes CASSFGTGVGTEAFF.

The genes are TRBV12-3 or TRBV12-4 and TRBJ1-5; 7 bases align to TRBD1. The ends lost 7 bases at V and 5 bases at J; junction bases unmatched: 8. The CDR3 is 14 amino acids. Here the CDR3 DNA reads TGTGCCAGCACAGACAGGGTAAGGTATCAGCCCCAGCATTTT. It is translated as CASTDRVRYQPQHF.

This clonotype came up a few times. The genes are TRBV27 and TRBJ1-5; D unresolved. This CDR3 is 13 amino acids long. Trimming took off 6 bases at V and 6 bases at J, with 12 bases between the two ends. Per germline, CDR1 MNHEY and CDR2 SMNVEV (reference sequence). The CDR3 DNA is TGTGCCAGCAGCCTGGGAACGGGTCAGCCCCAGCATTTT. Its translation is CASSLGTGQPQHF.

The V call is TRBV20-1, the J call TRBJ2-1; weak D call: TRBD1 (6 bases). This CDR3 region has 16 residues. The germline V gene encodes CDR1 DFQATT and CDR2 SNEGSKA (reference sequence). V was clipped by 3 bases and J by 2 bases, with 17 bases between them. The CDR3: CSASGYAGDTYNEQFF. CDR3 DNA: TGCAGTGCTAGTGGGTACGCAGGGGACACCTACAATGAGCAGTTCTTC.

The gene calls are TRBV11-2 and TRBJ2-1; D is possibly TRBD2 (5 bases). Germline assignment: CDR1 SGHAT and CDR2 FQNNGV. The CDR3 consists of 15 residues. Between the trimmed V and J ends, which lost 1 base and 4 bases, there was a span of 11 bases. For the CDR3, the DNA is TGTGCCAGCAGCTTAGGATTCAGCGGATACAATGAGCAGTTCTTC. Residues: CASSLGFSGYNEQFF.

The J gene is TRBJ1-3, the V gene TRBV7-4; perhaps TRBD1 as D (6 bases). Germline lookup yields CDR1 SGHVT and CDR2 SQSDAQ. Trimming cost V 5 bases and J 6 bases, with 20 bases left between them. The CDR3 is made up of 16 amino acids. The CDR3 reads CASSPPMSGEENTIYF. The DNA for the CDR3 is TGTGCCAGCAGCCCCCCCATGTCAGGGGAGGAAAACACCATATATTTT.

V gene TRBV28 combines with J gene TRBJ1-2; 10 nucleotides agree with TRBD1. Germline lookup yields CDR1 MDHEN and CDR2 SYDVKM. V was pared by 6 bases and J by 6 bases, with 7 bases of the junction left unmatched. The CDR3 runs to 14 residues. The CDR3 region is CASSTGTGVNGYTF. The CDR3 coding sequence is TGTGCCAGCAGCACCGGGACAGGGGTAAATGGCTACACCTTC.

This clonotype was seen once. The CDR3 reads CASSPLDRSEAFF. The CDR3 DNA sequence: TGTGCCAGCTCTCCCCTGGACAGGTCTGAAGCTTTCTTT. This sequence joins TRBV28 and TRBJ1-1; 7 bases are a match to TRBD1. The CDR3 contains 13 residues. V shed 8 bases, J shed 6 bases, and the junction held 9 bases outside the gene matches. Germline CDR1 and CDR2: MDHEN and SYDVKM.

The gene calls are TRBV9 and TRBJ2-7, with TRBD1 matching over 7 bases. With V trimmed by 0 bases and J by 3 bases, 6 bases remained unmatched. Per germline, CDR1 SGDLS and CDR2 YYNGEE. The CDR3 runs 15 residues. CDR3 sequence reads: CASSVDGTEIYEQYF. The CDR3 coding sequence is TGTGCCAGCAGCGTAGATGGGACAGAAATCTACGAGCAGTACTTC.

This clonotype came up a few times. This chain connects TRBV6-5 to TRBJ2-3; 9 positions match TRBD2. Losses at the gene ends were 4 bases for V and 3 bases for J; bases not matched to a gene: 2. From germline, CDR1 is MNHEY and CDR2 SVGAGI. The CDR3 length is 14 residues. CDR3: CASSLRGGTDTQYF. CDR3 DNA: TGTGCCAGCAGTTTGCGGGGGGGTACAGATACGCAGTATTTT.